These T cell receptor beta chains were read from a single sample in a study of CD8 T cells in Susac syndrome. MiXCR was run by TCRdb on the immunoSEQ multiplex PCR reads, yielding one entry per CDR3 protein. The sample consists of about 200,000 distinct CDR3 sequences, roughly 95% of them appearing once. The specimen sequenced was CD4+ T cells from PBMCs. The receptor set was obtained from a human donor with multiple sclerosis. CDR3s leave out the opening cysteine and the closing phenylalanine or tryptophan. The listing skips clone size in some rows; elsewhere it reads once, few, many or a size class.

V gene,clone size,J gene,CDR3 protein
TRBV29-1,.,TRBJ1-1,SVEGRLHTEAF
TRBV20-1,.,TRBJ1-5,SALTGTRQPQH
TRBV10-3,.,TRBJ1-2,AISDGQALYGYT
TRBV20-1,.,TRBJ2-3,SALPPRDRVHGTQY
TRBV29-1,.,TRBJ1-2,SVSESRDRADYGYT
TRBV20-1,once,TRBJ2-7,SAPARAGGLYEQY
TRBV19,.,TRBJ2-7,ASSPPSLDEQY
TRBV3-1,.,TRBJ2-4,ASSHGTLAKNIQY
TRBV3-1,.,TRBJ2-7,ASSQEAGSGFYEQY
TRBV11-2,.,TRBJ2-6,ASSARIAGGSSVLT
TRBV7-8,once,TRBJ2-5,ASSSIVRGGQETQY
TRBV20-1,.,TRBJ1-1,SAREGGTEAF
TRBV27,.,TRBJ2-3,ASSPRVYTSTDTQY
TRBV24-1,.,TRBJ2-1,ATSDSRRTENNEQF
TRBV27,.,TRBJ2-1,ASSMSRDLYNEQF
TRBV2,.,TRBJ2-7,ASSWDRALDEQY
TRBV20-1,.,TRBJ2-3,SARVGGHSLGTQY
TRBV3-1,.,TRBJ1-2,ASSQEVRGARGYT
TRBV29-1,.,TRBJ1-1,SVSTPGGLFTEAF
TRBV20-1,.,TRBJ2-1,SARMDRGRENEQF
TRBV6-5,.,TRBJ2-7,ASSKVQAASYEQY
TRBV30,.,TRBJ1-3,AWSPDLGPGNTIY
TRBV29-1,.,TRBJ2-1,SVERALGADEQF
TRBV29-1,.,TRBJ2-7,SARRGPGTNYEQY
TRBV2,.,TRBJ2-7,ASKWDRDSYEQY
TRBV12-3/TRBV12-4,.,TRBJ1-2,ATTGTANYGYT
TRBV20-1,.,TRBJ1-5,SAISGGVQPQH
TRBV3-1,.,TRBJ2-3,ASSQVQDTQY
TRBV7-4,once,TRBJ2-5,ASSLEEDPPTQETQY
TRBV7-2,.,TRBJ2-1,ASSREPTYNEQF
TRBV3-1,.,TRBJ2-7,ASSQRWTGAYEQY
TRBV27,few,TRBJ2-1,ASSLSGEQF
TRBV12-3/TRBV12-4,.,TRBJ2-7,ASSVWGGKNEQY
TRBV29-1,.,TRBJ2-5,SVASSGQETQY
TRBV25-1,.,TRBJ2-4,ASARLTQNIQY
TRBV30,.,TRBJ2-2,AWEDSRFGELF
TRBV2,.,TRBJ2-1,ASRDRAPNEQF
TRBV20-1,.,TRBJ2-3,SAKSLGITGDTQY
TRBV6-5,.,TRBJ2-7,ASSPGVVTYEQY
TRBV18,few,TRBJ1-5,ASSRGGNQPQH